The 29 T cell receptor beta chains reported below all come from one sample, sequenced in a study of shared clonotypes between healthy human individuals. Naive CD8 isolation took CD45RO-negative cells positively selected for CCR7 and excluded terminally differentiated effector memory CD45RA+ cells. Sequencing was performed with immunoSEQ multiplex PCR; in TCRdb, only in-frame clones are kept and a portion is missing. Of approximately 740,000 clones listed, approximately 92% were seen once; the top ten hold more than 20%. Sample: naive CD8+ T cells sorted from blood. Every receptor here comes from a man younger than 40 in good health.

This chain joins TRBV6-1 and TRBJ1-3; D not certain. The germline V gene encodes CDR1 MNHNS and CDR2 SASEGT. The ends were cut back, 4 bases at V and 4 bases at J, with 17 bases in the middle. The CDR3 contains 16 residues. The CDR3 sequence: CASSGWTEARGNTIYF. The CDR3 region has the DNA TGTGCCAGCAGTGGATGGACGGAGGCTCGCGGAAACACCATATATTTT.

DNA for the CDR3: TGTGCCACCGGACCGCTGAACACTGAAGCTTTCTTT. This sequence encodes CATGPLNTEAFF. The J gene is TRBJ1-1, the V gene TRBV27; D gene unclear. Germline CDR1 MNHEY, CDR2 SMNVEV (reference sequence). CDR3 length: 12 residues. Trimming shortened V by 10 bases and J by 0 bases, and 9 bases separated the two germline ends.

This clone came up once. The chain carries TRBV4-1 and TRBJ1-5; D might be TRBD1 (5 bases). Germline CDR1 and CDR2: MGHRA and YSYEKL. Trimming left V 4 bases short and J 9 bases short, with 13 bases between. CDR3 size: 13 residues. CDR3 nucleotides: TGCGCCAGCAGCCGACAGTCAGGATGGCCCCAGCATTTT. This codes for CASSRQSGWPQHF.

This chain links TRBV29-1 with TRBJ2-7; 7 bases are a match to TRBD2. The germline V gene has CDR1 SQVTM and CDR2 ANQGSEA. Trimming took 4 bases from V and 5 from J; bases not matched to a gene: 5. This CDR3 has 12 amino acids. CDR3 in DNA: TGCAGCGTTGTGGGGGGGGAGAACGAGCAGTACTTC. Its translation: CSVVGGENEQYF.

The chain employs TRBV28 and TRBJ2-1, with D hard to call. This CDR3 is built from 13 residues. The germline V gene has CDR1 MDHEN and CDR2 SYDVKM. Trimming removed 4 bases from V and 7 bases from J, with 11 bases in between. The CDR3 reads CASSWTKPNEQFF. The CDR3 nucleotides are TGTGCCAGCAGTTGGACCAAGCCAAATGAGCAGTTCTTC.

The chain carries TRBV7-8 and TRBJ2-7; weak D call: TRBD1 (6 bases). Germline V lookup: CDR1 SGHVS, CDR2 FQNEAQ. There are 14 residues in the CDR3. The V gene lost 1 base and the J gene lost 4 bases, with 11 bases spanning the gap. The CDR3, as DNA: TGTGCCAGCAGCTTAGTCCAGGGGACGTACGAGCAGTACTTC. Translated, it gives CASSLVQGTYEQYF. The full variable domain, in which reference TRBV7-8 and TRBJ2-7 provide the parts outside the CDR3, is GAGVSQSPRYKVAKRGQDVALRCDPISGHVSLFWYQQALGQGPEFLTYFQNEAQLDKSGLPSDRFFAERPEGSVSTLKIQRTQQEDSAVYLCASSLVQGTYEQYFGPGTRLTVT.

The V gene is TRBV6-1, the J gene TRBJ2-1; D might be TRBD1 (6 bases). Trimming took 4 bases from V and 3 from J, leaving 13 bases between them. The CDR3 totals 15 residues. Germline CDR1 and CDR2: MNHNS and SASEGT. Written as DNA, the CDR3 is TGTGCCAGCAGTGCCGACGGGACATTCTACAATGAGCAGTTCTTC. Translated, it gives CASSADGTFYNEQFF.

This clone came up once. The J gene is TRBJ2-2, the V gene TRBV11-2; 7 bases match TRBD2. V lost 0 bases and J lost 1; bases outside the gene matches: 5. CDR3 size: 17 residues. Germline-derived CDR1 and CDR2 are SGHAT and FQNNGV. CDR3 sequence reads: CASSLDPLAENTGELFF. CDR3 nucleotide sequence: TGTGCCAGCAGCTTAGATCCCCTAGCGGAGAACACCGGGGAGCTGTTTTTT.

This chain connects TRBV27 to TRBJ1-5; no clear D. Germline-derived CDR1 and CDR2 are MNHEY and SMNVEV (reference sequence). This CDR3 contains 11 residues. V lost 6 bases, J lost 9 bases, and 9 bases lay in between. CDR3 in DNA: TGTGCCAGCAGGGGCTCTGGGCCCCAGCATTTT. Encoded protein: CASRGSGPQHF.

This clone was seen just once. This chain joins TRBV25-1 and TRBJ1-1; 7 nucleotides agree with TRBD1. CDR3 size: 16 residues. Per the germline V gene, CDR1 is MGHDK and CDR2 is SYGVNS. V dropped 3 bases and J dropped 3; count of bases not matched to a gene: 10. CDR3 region: CASSDPPGTAYTEAFF. The DNA of the CDR3 is TGTGCCAGCAGTGACCCCCCCGGGACAGCGTACACTGAAGCTTTCTTT.

This chain connects TRBV7-6 to TRBJ1-2; 9 bases are a match to TRBD1. Germline V gene sequence: CDR1 SGHVS, CDR2 FNYEAQ. Trimming took 5 bases from V and 6 from J; bases not matched to a gene: 7. The CDR3 spans 14 residues. The CDR3 loop is CASSQTGGSDGYTF. CDR3 bases: TGTGCCAGCAGCCAAACAGGGGGCTCGGATGGCTACACCTTC.

The CDR3 loop is CASSGPDRYNEQFF. The CDR3 DNA follows: TGTGCCAGTAGTGGCCCCGACAGGTACAATGAGCAGTTCTTC. The rearrangement uses TRBV19 and TRBJ2-1; D might be TRBD1 (6 bases). The CDR3 contains 14 residues. Trimming took 5 bases from V and 4 from J, leaving 12 bases between them. Per the germline V gene, CDR1 is LNHDA and CDR2 is SQIVND (reference sequence).

This chain connects TRBV13 to TRBJ1-5; D gene unclear. Trimming left V 2 bases short and J 0 bases short, with 8 bases between. The CDR3 consists of 15 residues. Germline-derived CDR1 and CDR2 are PRHDT and FYEKMQ (reference sequence). The CDR3 loop is CASSLKGHSNQPQHF. Written as DNA, the CDR3 is TGTGCCAGCAGCTTAAAAGGGCATAGCAATCAGCCCCAGCATTTT.

The chain joins TRBV4-1 to TRBJ2-1; 15 bases align to TRBD2. This CDR3 has 16 residues. Germline CDR1 reads MGHRA; CDR2 reads YSYEKL. The ends lost 4 bases at V and 4 bases at J; junction bases unmatched: 2. CDR3 residues: CASSRTSGRVYNEQFF. Here the CDR3 DNA reads TGCGCCAGCAGCCGGACTAGCGGGAGGGTTTACAATGAGCAGTTCTTC.

The rearrangement links TRBV11-2 to TRBJ2-1; 7 bases are shared with TRBD2. With V trimmed by 3 bases and J by 6 bases, 8 bases remained unmatched. The CDR3 extends over 15 amino acids. Germline CDR1 reads SGHAT; CDR2 reads FQNNGV. The CDR3 region is CASSFGGSGFNEQFF. For the CDR3, the DNA is TGTGCCAGCAGCTTTGGCGGGAGTGGGTTCAATGAGCAGTTCTTC.

The chain links TRBV27 to TRBJ2-1, with 8 bases matching TRBD2. This CDR3 has 17 amino acids. Unmatched junction bases numbered 11, after V lost 0 bases and J lost 7 bases. Per the germline V gene, CDR1 is MNHEY and CDR2 is SMNVEV (reference sequence). The CDR3 is CASSLSLPSGPNNEQFF. DNA of the CDR3: TGTGCCAGCAGTTTATCGCTGCCTAGCGGGCCGAATAATGAGCAGTTCTTC.

This chain uses TRBV4-1 with TRBJ2-7; D is unresolved. The CDR3 sequence is 13 residues long. The germline V gene encodes CDR1 MGHRA and CDR2 YSYEKL. V gave up 0 bases and J gave up 4 bases, with 7 bases separating them. This chain's CDR3 is CASSQEDKYEQYF. Here the CDR3 DNA reads TGCGCCAGCAGCCAAGAGGATAAATACGAGCAGTACTTC.

The gene calls are TRBV18 and TRBJ2-5, with D possibly matching TRBD2 (6 bases). Germline V CDR1 and CDR2: KGHSH, LQKENI. The CDR3 has 15 amino acids. V was clipped by 3 bases and J by 0 bases, with 11 bases between them. CDR3 loop: CASSPSGVNQETQYF. In DNA, the CDR3 is TGTGCCAGCTCACCTTCGGGAGTGAACCAAGAGACCCAGTACTTC.

The chain joins TRBV9 to TRBJ2-7; tentative D call: TRBD2 (6 bases). Germline V gene sequence: CDR1 SGDLS, CDR2 YYNGEE. V was clipped by 0 bases and J by 0 bases, with 10 bases between them. CDR3 size: 15 residues. For the CDR3, the DNA is TGTGCCAGCAGCGTAGCGGCGGGACCCTCCTACGAGCAGTACTTC. Protein sequence: CASSVAAGPSYEQYF.

The DNA of the CDR3 is TGCGCCAGCAGCTTGGCCTTCGGGAGGGCTGAATGGCAGTTCTTC. It codes for CASSLAFGRAEWQFF. This rearrangement joins TRBV5-1 to TRBJ2-1, with TRBD2 identical over 8 bases. Looked up from germline, CDR1 is SGHRS and CDR2 is YFSETQ. Trimming at V came to 0 bases and at J to 12 bases, leaving 11 bases not matched to a gene. CDR3 length equals 15 residues.

In its sample, this clone was seen once. The J gene is TRBJ2-1, the V gene TRBV10-3; 16 bases align to TRBD2. Germline CDR1 is ENHRY and CDR2 is SYGVKD. This CDR3 region has 14 residues. V gave up 7 bases and J gave up 9 bases; unmatched junction bases: 3. CDR3 sequence reads: CAIIGTSGRAEQFF. The CDR3 coding sequence is TGTGCCATCATCGGGACTAGCGGGAGGGCTGAGCAGTTCTTC.

V usage is TRBV29-1 and J usage is TRBJ2-1; D call uncertain. This CDR3 has 10 amino acids. CDR1 SQVTM and CDR2 ANQGSEA come from the germline V gene. V lost 4 bases and J 15 bases, leaving 13 bases between the germline ends. CDR3: CSVGDSFPFF. As DNA, the CDR3 is TGCAGCGTTGGGGATAGTTTTCCGTTCTTC.

The chain couples TRBV6-5 to TRBJ1-1; D possibly corresponds to TRBD1 (5 bases). The germline V gene encodes CDR1 MNHEY and CDR2 SVGAGI. V was clipped by 1 base and J by 5 bases, with 11 bases between them. This CDR3 has 14 amino acids. CDR3 sequence: CASSYFQGATEAFF. Here the CDR3 DNA reads TGTGCCAGCAGTTACTTTCAGGGCGCGACTGAAGCTTTCTTT.

The chain couples TRBV29-1 to TRBJ2-1; 9 bases align to TRBD2. This CDR3 has 16 residues. CDR1 is SQVTM, CDR2 ANQGSEA, per germline. The V and J ends lost 6 bases and 0 bases, in that order; junction bases with no gene match: 9. In nucleotides, the CDR3 is TGCAGCGTGGGGGGACTAGCCGAAAGCTCCTACAATGAGCAGTTCTTC. Its protein is CSVGGLAESSYNEQFF.

The chain has TRBV5-1 and TRBJ2-7; 9 bases line up with TRBD1. The germline gives CDR1 SGHRS, CDR2 YFSETQ. After removal of 3 bases from V and 4 bases from J, the junction contained 8 bases not matched to a gene. CDR3 length: 15 amino acids. The CDR3 sequence: CASSSSGTGSYEQYF. The CDR3, as DNA: TGCGCCAGCAGCTCGTCCGGGACAGGGTCATACGAGCAGTACTTC. Supplemented by reference TRBV5-1 and TRBJ2-7, the full variable domain reads KAGVTQTPRYLIKTRGQQVTLSCSPISGHRSVSWYQQTPGQGLQFLFEYFSETQRNKGNFPGRFSGRQFSNSRSEMNVSTLELGDSALYLCASSSSGTGSYEQYFGPGTRLTVT.

The chain employs TRBV18 and TRBJ2-4, with 8 bases that match TRBD1. The CDR3 is 16 amino acids. From germline, CDR1 is KGHSH and CDR2 LQKENI. V lost 2 bases and J lost 3; bases outside the gene matches: 6. DNA for the CDR3: TGTGCCAGCTCACCAAAGGGAACAGGGGGCAAAAACATTCAGTACTTC. Translating it yields CASSPKGTGGKNIQYF.

The chain has TRBV29-1 and TRBJ2-1, with D possibly matching TRBD2 (7 bases). The CDR3 loop spans 13 amino acids. Germline assignment: CDR1 SQVTM and CDR2 ANQGSEA. V lost 4 bases and J lost 5, with 12 bases in between. CDR3 bases: TGCAGCGTTGCGGGGGGCCCCCACAATGAGCAGTTCTTC. It translates to CSVAGGPHNEQFF.

Of note for this clone: The same CDR3 is also encoded by other DNA sequences in this sample. The rearrangement uses TRBV29-1 and TRBJ2-2; D gene uncertain. This CDR3 contains 13 residues. Germline V gene sequence: CDR1 SQVTM, CDR2 ANQGSEA. Trimming pared 4 bases from V and 0 bases from J, leaving 6 bases between. The CDR3 coding sequence is TGCAGCGTTGCAGACTCGAACACCGGGGAGCTGTTTTTT. The encoded protein is CSVADSNTGELFF.

The chain has TRBV30 and TRBJ2-7; 7 bases map to TRBD1. J was trimmed by 0 bases and V by 2 bases; bases with no gene match: 1. Looked up from germline, CDR1 is GTSNPN and CDR2 is SVGIG (reference sequence). This CDR3 contains 13 residues. The CDR3 spells CAWSRDSSYEQYF. CDR3 bases: TGTGCCTGGAGTCGGGACAGCTCCTACGAGCAGTACTTC.